This T cell receptor (beta chain) is drawn from a study of CD8 T cells in ankylosing spondylitis. General study findings and limits: Matched ankylosing spondylitis synovial fluid reportedly showed significant enrichment of disease-linked clones. Earlier work had already found some motif variants in reactive arthritis synovial fluid and blood. Disease-linked clones proved CD8+ and comparatively uncommon in peripheral blood.

This CDR3 contains 14 residues. V was clipped by 4 bases and J by 3 bases, with 10 bases between them. The germline gives CDR1 SEHNR, CDR2 FQNEAQ (reference sequence). There are many counts of this clonotype. The antigen remains unidentified. Quantitative 5'-RACE with molecular barcodes produced the TCR beta libraries. One entry per CDR3 protein, called by TCRdb with MiXCR from the 5' RACE reads. The sample contains 200,000 to 300,000 distinct CDR3 sequences, 7.5% to 9% of which appear only once. Sequencing was performed on blood, either unsorted or a sorted T cell fraction (not recorded which). The rearrangement uses TRBV7-9 and TRBJ1-3; no reliable D call. The sequence derives from a male donor with ankylosing spondylitis or in good health (not recorded which). The CDR3 here is CASSSDPGGNTIYF. The CDR3 DNA is TGTGCCAGCAGCTCAGACCCCGGTGGAAACACCATATATTTT.